The source of this TCR beta chain is a study of breast tumors, draining lymph nodes, adjacent tissues. Study-wide findings and caveats: Tumors had less TCR diversity than lymph nodes, more than nontumor tissue.

Samples came from axillary lymph nodes draining the breast cancer. Each CDR3 protein is one row after TCRdb ran MiXCR on the multiplex PCR reads. The table has 150,000 or so distinct CDR3 sequences, 30% to 40% seen once. The table lists this clonotype with a few counts. Antigen specificity is unknown. This CDR3 region has 13 residues. Trimming removed 4 bases at V and 8 bases at J, with 15 bases between. The germline CDR1 and CDR2 sequences are SGHNT and YYREEE (reference sequence). The source of this sequence is a female donor with breast cancer. Some clones in this sample may be carry-over from other donors' samples. Specimen: axillary lymph node tissue. V and J are TRBV5-4 and TRBJ1-1; the D is unclear. The CDR3 coding sequence is TGTGCCAGCAGCCTTCCGGGTAGGGCCGAAGCTTTCTTT. Translating it yields CASSLPGRAEAFF.